The 17 T cell receptor beta chains below were found in one sample sequenced in a study of regulatory T cells in long-lasting Graves disease. Time point denoted: newly diagnosed GD, antithyroid drugs for less than 3 months. RNA isolated from PBMCs was used to make the TCR library. Arm-PCR of CDR3 regions with iRepertoire HTBI primers generated TCR beta libraries. A single record per CDR3 protein comes from TCRdb applying MiXCR to the multiplex PCR reads. The sample lists approximately 540,000 distinct CDR3 sequences, around 11% seen once, with 7.5% to 9% in the top ten. The same specimen was also included in a second study, on T cells in Graves' hyperthyroidism and ophthalmopathy.

The specimen was peripheral blood mononuclear cells (PBMCs), collected at new diagnosis, from a patient treated with antithyroid drugs. Receptors originate from a woman in her thirties with Graves disease.

This clonotype appeared many times. V gene TRBV30 combines with J gene TRBJ2-3; 13 bases align to TRBD2. Trimming took 1 base from V and 4 from J; bases not matched to a gene: 5. This CDR3 has 16 residues. Germline V gives CDR1 GTSNPN, CDR2 SVGIG (reference sequence). CDR3 protein: CAWSDRTSGSPDTQYF. The CDR3 DNA is TGTGCCTGGAGTGACAGGACTAGCGGGAGCCCAGATACGCAGTATTTT. The full variable domain, in which reference TRBV30 and TRBJ2-3 provide the parts outside the CDR3, is SQTIHQWPATLVQPVGSPLSLECTVEGTSNPNLYWYRQAAGRGLQLLFYSVGIGQISSEVPQNLSASRPQDRQFILSSKKLLLSDSGFYLCAWSDRTSGSPDTQYFGPGTRLTVL.

In its sample, this clonotype was seen many times. This chain links TRBV6-1 with TRBJ2-7; weak D call: TRBD2 (5 bases). The germline gives CDR1 MNHNS, CDR2 SASEGT. The CDR3 runs to 15 residues. Deletions cut 3 bases from V and 6 bases from J, with 18 bases between. The CDR3 DNA follows: TGTGCCAGCAGTGAGCTCCTTTTCCGAGGAGGCGAGCAGTACTTC. The encoded protein is CASSELLFRGGEQYF.

This clonotype was detected ten times or more. V is TRBV6-1 and J is TRBJ2-3; 10 bases are a match to TRBD2. The CDR3 extends over 14 amino acids. CDR1 and CDR2 (germline): MNHNS, SASEGT. V lost 1 base and J lost 8; bases outside the gene matches: 3. The CDR3: CASSEGWTSGTQYF. The CDR3 nucleotides are TGTGCCAGCAGTGAAGGTTGGACTAGCGGTACGCAGTATTTT.

This clonotype was counted ten times or more. The chain recombines TRBV7-2 with TRBJ1-5; D is uncertain. The CDR3 contains 13 residues. Germline V gene data show CDR1 as SGHTA and CDR2 as FQGNSA. With 1 base removed from V and 7 bases from J, the gap between germline ends came to 8 bases. In DNA form, the CDR3 reads TGTGCCAGCAGCTTAGAAGCGCGGCAGCCCCAGCATTTT. This sequence encodes CASSLEARQPQHF.

This clonotype showed up many times. This chain uses TRBV6-5 with TRBJ1-1; possibly TRBD1 for D (5 bases). This CDR3 is 15 amino acids long. Germline assignment: CDR1 MNHEY and CDR2 SVGAGI. Trimming took off 0 bases at V and 1 base at J, with 9 bases between the two ends. DNA for the CDR3: TGTGCCAGCAGTTACTCGGGGCGGACGAACACTGAAGCTTTCTTT. Translating gives CASSYSGRTNTEAFF.

The chain couples TRBV12-3 or TRBV12-4 to TRBJ1-3; D perhaps matches TRBD1 (5 bases). V dropped 5 bases and J dropped 0 bases, with 20 bases sitting between them. This CDR3 spans 18 amino acids. The CDR3: CASSRGPLAPSSGNTIYF. For the CDR3, the DNA is TGTGCCAGCAGTCGGGGACCGCTAGCCCCCAGCTCTGGAAACACCATATATTTT.

At least ten counts were recorded for this clonotype. V and J are TRBV19 and TRBJ2-1, with D tentatively TRBD1 (6 bases). This CDR3 has 13 amino acids. The germline V gene has CDR1 LNHDA and CDR2 SQIVND (reference sequence). Trimming took 3 bases from V and 15 from J, leaving 18 bases between them. The CDR3 DNA reads as TGTGCCAGTAGTATCGCCCAGGGGCCGGCGCGGTTCTTC. This encodes CASSIAQGPARFF.

This clonotype was observed at least ten times. This chain links TRBV27 with TRBJ1-1, with 9 positions matching TRBD1. J gave up 4 bases and V 5 bases, and 8 bases lay outside the gene matches. The V gene's germline CDR1 is MNHEY and CDR2 SMNVEV (reference sequence). This CDR3 has 15 amino acids. The CDR3: CASSTRQGGGTEAFF. The DNA for the CDR3 is TGTGCCAGCAGTACTCGACAGGGGGGCGGCACTGAAGCTTTCTTT.

This clonotype was recorded at least ten times. The chain joins TRBV6-2 or TRBV6-3 to TRBJ1-1, with 8 bases lining up with TRBD1. The germline CDR1 and CDR2 sequences are MNHEY and SVGEGT. This CDR3 has 13 residues. V shed 2 bases, J shed 11 bases, and the junction held 7 bases outside the gene matches. The CDR3 is CASSYAGGIRAFF. The CDR3 DNA sequence: TGTGCCAGCAGTTACGCAGGGGGCATAAGGGCTTTCTTT.

This clonotype was found many times. This chain joins TRBV14 and TRBJ1-4; 7 bases agree with TRBD1. This CDR3 has 15 residues. In germline, CDR1 is SGHDN, CDR2 FVKESK. V lost 4 bases, J lost 2 bases, and 4 bases stayed unmatched. The CDR3 loop is CASSRGTVTNEKLFF. CDR3 nucleotides: TGTGCCAGCAGCCGAGGGACAGTTACTAATGAAAAACTGTTTTTT.

This clonotype was seen at least ten times. The J gene is TRBJ2-1, the V gene TRBV9; 8 bases agree with TRBD2. The V and J ends lost 0 bases and 7 bases, in that order; junction bases with no gene match: 9. Germline values: CDR1 SGDLS, CDR2 YYNGEE. This CDR3 contains 16 residues. The CDR3 spells CASSVARLGGANEQFF. The DNA of the CDR3 is TGTGCCAGCAGCGTAGCCCGTCTCGGGGGGGCGAATGAGCAGTTCTTC.

This clonotype was counted many times. The chain joins TRBV7-3 to TRBJ2-1; D is possibly TRBD1 (6 bases). The CDR3 is 14 residues long. Looked up from germline, CDR1 is SGHTA and CDR2 is FQGTGA. With 1 base removed from V and 8 bases from J, the gap between germline ends came to 12 bases. Here the CDR3 DNA reads TGTGCCAGCAGCTTAAGCGCCAGGGGCGATGAGCAGTTCTTC. Translated, it gives CASSLSARGDEQFF.

This clonotype has ten or more counts. The chain recombines TRBV28 with TRBJ2-3; no clear D gene. The CDR3 loop spans 15 amino acids. V gave up 7 bases and J gave up 0 bases, with 14 bases separating them. Germline values: CDR1 MDHEN, CDR2 SYDVKM. In DNA, the CDR3 is TGTGCCAGCATCCCTTTGGGCACTAGCACAGATACGCAGTATTTT. It is translated as CASIPLGTSTDTQYF.

This clonotype occurred many times. The gene calls are TRBV2 and TRBJ1-1, with D possibly matching TRBD1 (5 bases). The CDR3 is 13 amino acids. Trimming pared 6 bases from V and 4 bases from J, leaving 12 bases between. Germline V gene data show CDR1 as SNHLY and CDR2 as FYNNEI. CDR3 DNA sequence: TGTGCCAGCAGCTCAGGGAGATTCACTGAAGCTTTCTTT. Its protein product is CASSSGRFTEAFF. Variable domain in full (rest from reference TRBV2 and TRBJ1-1): EPEVTQTPSHQVTQMGQEVILRCVPISNHLYFYWYRQILGQKVEFLVSFYNNEISEKSEIFDDQFSVERPDGSNFTLKIRSTKLEDSAMYFCASSSGRFTEAFFGQGTRLTVV.

The sample holds a few counts of this clonotype. V is TRBV11-3 and J is TRBJ2-2; possible D gene TRBD1, 6 bases. The germline gives CDR1 SGHNT, CDR2 YENEEA. Trimming removed 5 bases at V and 6 bases at J, with 13 bases between. This CDR3 spans 14 amino acids. The CDR3 spells CASSLQGGPGELFF. The CDR3, as DNA: TGTGCCAGCAGCCTACAGGGTGGGCCCGGGGAGCTGTTTTTT.

This clonotype was counted only a few times. The chain recombines TRBV4-3 with TRBJ1-4, with D possibly being TRBD1 (6 bases). V lost 2 bases and J lost 8, with 18 bases in between. CDR1 and CDR2 from the germline V gene are LGHNA and YSLEER. The CDR3 sequence is 16 residues long. The CDR3: CASSQTLRDKTEKLFF. CDR3 in DNA: TGCGCCAGCAGCCAAACTCTCCGGGACAAGACGGAAAAACTGTTTTTT.

This clonotype was seen many times. The CDR3 DNA is TGTGCCAGCTCACCGGAGGGGACAGGGGGCTTGGATGGCTACACCTTC. Its protein is CASSPEGTGGLDGYTF. The chain carries TRBV18 and TRBJ1-2, with TRBD1 matching over 12 bases. The V gene end was trimmed by 3 bases and the J gene end by 6 bases; junction bases not matched to a gene: 8. From germline, CDR1 is KGHSH and CDR2 LQKENI. This CDR3 has 16 amino acids. The entire variable domain, with the rest obtained from reference TRBV18 and TRBJ1-2, is as follows: NAGVMQNPRHLVRRRGQEARLRCSPMKGHSHVYWYRQLPEEGLKFMVYLQKENIIDESGMPKERFSAEFPKEGPSILRIQQVVRGDSAAYFCASSPEGTGGLDGYTFGSGTRLTVV.